Detailed here is one T cell receptor beta chain. The target antigen is unknown. This sample stems from a study of T cell repertoires in cytomegalovirus infection. In the study overall: Public signatures in TCR beta pointed to CMV infection and matching HLA type. General study findings and limits: Using cumulative public TCR beta family frequency, the authors identified those who carried CMV together with the relevant HLA. HLA-C-restricted CMV-specific TCR beta clonotypes prevailed in the ex vivo response.

V lost 4 bases and J 7 bases, leaving 14 bases between the germline ends. There are 14 residues in the CDR3. In germline, CDR1 is SNHLY, CDR2 FYNNEI. TCRdb used MiXCR to reprocess the reads, holding one entry per CDR3 protein. The sample lists about 130,000 distinct CDR3 sequences; roughly 25% were seen once. This clonotype was sampled from a human donor in good health (CMV status not recorded). Some clones in this sample may be carry-over from other donors' samples. Specimen: PBMCs, sequenced either directly or after in vitro stimulation (not recorded which). The chain combines TRBV2 with TRBJ1-5; D remains ambiguous. As DNA, the CDR3 is TGTGCCAGCAGTGGTTGGGCCGTAGGCCAGCCCCAGCATTTT. Amino acids: CASSGWAVGQPQHF.